These 30 T cell receptor beta chains were sequenced from one sample in a study of response to subunit inactivated influenza vaccine. TCRdb passed the RT-PCR reads through MiXCR, listing each CDR3 protein once. This table holds just under 550,000 distinct CDR3 sequences, under 25% found once. The sample was also linked to a second study, of T cells expressing NK-cell markers. That paper notes: UMIs accompanied the 5'RACE template switching by which TCR beta cDNA was made.

Sequences were derived from CD4+ T cells sorted from PBMCs, sampled less than 13 days after vaccination. The receptors originated from a man aged 45-65 years who received an inactivated influenza vaccine.

The V and J genes are TRBV28 and TRBJ2-5; the match to TRBD2 covers 7 bases. Germline V gene data show CDR1 as MDHEN and CDR2 as SYDVKM. The CDR3 contains 19 residues. The trim removed 3 bases at V and 5 bases at J, leaving 21 bases unmatched. The CDR3 sequence: CASSFNPDASSGLRETQYF. CDR3 in DNA: TGTGCCAGCAGTTTCAACCCTGACGCGTCTAGCGGCCTCCGGGAGACCCAGTACTTC. Full variable domain (outside the CDR3, taken from reference TRBV28 and TRBJ2-5): DVKVTQSSRYLVKRTGEKVFLECVQDMDHENMFWYRQDPGLGLRLIYFSYDVKMKEKGDIPEGYSVSREKKERFSLILESASTNQTSMYLCASSFNPDASSGLRETQYFGPGTRLLVL.

V is TRBV4-2 and J is TRBJ2-1, with TRBD1 identical over 9 bases. The J segment lost 7 bases and the V segment lost 4 bases, leaving 11 bases of the junction unmatched. Germline values: CDR1 LGHNA, CDR2 YNFKEQ. The CDR3 covers 16 residues. CDR3 residues: CASSLGTGQGLNEQFF. CDR3 bases: TGTGCCAGCAGCCTAGGGACGGGACAGGGATTGAATGAGCAGTTCTTC.

This clonotype was seen only a few times. The CDR3 sequence: CAIRHHGTSGDSTDTQYF. The CDR3 bases are TGTGCCATCAGGCATCACGGGACTAGCGGGGATAGCACAGATACGCAGTATTTT. This chain uses TRBV10-3 with TRBJ2-3; 13 nucleotides agree with TRBD2. V gave up 6 bases and J gave up 0 bases; unmatched junction bases: 9. The CDR3 is 18 residues long. Germline V lookup: CDR1 ENHRY, CDR2 SYGVKD.

This rearrangement joins TRBV14 to TRBJ2-7, with 7 bases matching TRBD1. CDR3 length equals 14 residues. Per the germline V gene, CDR1 is SGHDN and CDR2 is FVKESK. V dropped 4 bases and J dropped 7; count of bases not matched to a gene: 10. The CDR3 spells CASSPTGIYGEQYF. In nucleotides, the CDR3 is TGTGCCAGCAGCCCGACAGGGATCTATGGGGAGCAGTACTTC.

V usage is TRBV4-3 and J usage is TRBJ2-5, with 8 nucleotides matching TRBD2. J lost 1 base, V lost 0 bases, and 7 bases had no gene match. The CDR3 covers 17 residues. Germline-derived CDR1 and CDR2 are LGHNA and YSLEER. The CDR3 sequence is CASSQDLAGGIQETQYF. CDR3 in DNA: TGCGCCAGCAGCCAAGATTTGGCGGGAGGAATCCAAGAGACCCAGTACTTC.

This clonotype was counted at least ten times. This chain links TRBV5-6 with TRBJ2-3; the match to TRBD1 covers 9 bases. Germline-derived CDR1 and CDR2 are SGHDT and YYEEEE. The CDR3 has 17 residues. V trimming: 1 base; J trimming: 7 bases; junction bases outside the gene matches: 13. CDR3 residues: CASSLLFGDREDHTQYF. DNA of the CDR3: TGTGCCAGCAGCTTGCTCTTCGGGGACAGGGAGGACCATACGCAGTATTTT. Looking up the rest from reference TRBV5-6 and TRBJ2-3 gives the full variable domain: DAGVTQSPTHLIKTRGQQVTLRCSPKSGHDTVSWYQQALGQGPQFIFQYYEEEERQRGNFPDRFSGHQFPNYSSELNVNALLLGDSALYLCASSLLFGDREDHTQYFGPGTRLTVL.

The chain carries TRBV20-1 and TRBJ1-1, with a tentative D call TRBD1 (6 bases). CDR3 length: 14 residues. The germline gives CDR1 DFQATT, CDR2 SNEGSKA (reference sequence). V dropped 3 bases and J dropped 1 base, with 12 bases sitting between them. This CDR3 is CSASDLDRNTEAFF. The DNA for the CDR3 is TGCAGTGCTAGCGACTTGGACAGGAACACTGAAGCTTTCTTT.

The chain uses TRBV29-1 and TRBJ2-4; D is undetermined. The CDR3 sequence is 13 residues long. Germline CDR1 and CDR2: SQVTM and ANQGSEA. V was pared by 5 bases and J by 5 bases, with 13 bases between. The CDR3 DNA sequence: TGCAGCGTTTGGACCACAAACGAAAACATTCAGTACTTC. This sequence encodes CSVWTTNENIQYF.

V is TRBV18 and J is TRBJ2-1; unclear D gene. The CDR3 totals 15 residues. CDR1 KGHSH and CDR2 LQKENI come from the germline V gene. V lost 3 bases to trimming and J lost 4 bases, with 13 bases between them. CDR3 nucleotides: TGTGCCAGCTCACCCAACGGCGGCAGATACAATGAGCAGTTCTTC. It encodes CASSPNGGRYNEQFF.

This clonotype has more than one count but fewer than ten. V usage is TRBV7-2 and J usage is TRBJ2-1, with a possible D match to TRBD2 (6 bases). The CDR3 has 11 residues. Trimming pared 4 bases from V and 12 bases from J, leaving 10 bases between. CDR1 SGHTA and CDR2 FQGNSA come from the germline V gene. In DNA, the CDR3 is TGTGCCAGCAGCTCTTTGGGACTGCAGTTCTTC. Protein sequence: CASSSLGLQFF. Full variable domain (missing parts from reference TRBV7-2 and TRBJ2-1): GAGVSQSPSNKVTEKGKDVELRCDPISGHTALYWYRQSLGQGLEFLIYFQGNSAPDKSGLPSDRFSAERTGGSVSTLTIQRTQQEDSAVYLCASSSLGLQFFGPGTRLTVL.

The chain uses TRBV29-1 and TRBJ2-4; D remains unclear. Germline values: CDR1 SQVTM, CDR2 ANQGSEA. This CDR3 contains 15 residues. With 5 bases removed from V and 0 bases from J, the gap between germline ends came to 14 bases. In DNA, the CDR3 is TGCAGCGTTCAGTCTGACGGGCTAGCCAAAAACATTCAGTACTTC. Its translation: CSVQSDGLAKNIQYF.

The chain links TRBV5-1 to TRBJ2-1; possibly TRBD1 for D (5 bases). Germline V CDR1 and CDR2: SGHRS, YFSETQ. The V gene lost 1 base and the J gene lost 5 bases, with 16 bases spanning the gap. The CDR3 runs 16 residues. CDR3 bases: TGCGCCAGCAGCTTGCAGCTCAGGGTGGGAAACAATGAGCAGTTCTTC. Protein product: CASSLQLRVGNNEQFF. The complete variable domain, with remaining parts taken from reference TRBV5-1 and TRBJ2-1, reads KAGVTQTPRYLIKTRGQQVTLSCSPISGHRSVSWYQQTPGQGLQFLFEYFSETQRNKGNFPGRFSGRQFSNSRSEMNVSTLELGDSALYLCASSLQLRVGNNEQFFGPGTRLTVL.

This clonotype has a handful of counts. The chain employs TRBV24-1 and TRBJ2-1; D may match TRBD1 or TRBD2 (5 bases each). The CDR3 spans 16 residues. Trimming cost V 2 bases and J 8 bases, with 18 bases left between them. Germline CDR1 KGHDR, CDR2 SFDVKD. The CDR3 DNA follows: TGTGCCACCAGTGATTCCCGGGACCTAGGGAACGATGAGCAGTTCTTC. Protein product: CATSDSRDLGNDEQFF.

This sequence joins TRBV7-2 and TRBJ2-2, with D unresolved. The CDR3 loop spans 16 amino acids. Germline V gives CDR1 SGHTA, CDR2 FQGNSA. Deletions cut 5 bases from V and 2 bases from J, with 15 bases between. This CDR3 is CASSKARALNTGELFF. CDR3 sequence (DNA): TGTGCCAGCAGCAAAGCAAGGGCCCTAAACACCGGGGAGCTGTTTTTT.

The chain is built from TRBV14 and TRBJ2-3, with a weak D call TRBD2 (6 bases). Trimming shortened V by 4 bases and J by 0 bases, and 11 bases separated the two germline ends. In germline, CDR1 is SGHDN, CDR2 FVKESK. The CDR3 spans 15 residues. This CDR3 is CASSPRGWSTDTQYF. The CDR3 coding sequence is TGTGCCAGCAGCCCGCGGGGTTGGAGCACAGATACGCAGTATTTT.

V and J are TRBV24-1 and TRBJ2-7; D possibly corresponds to TRBD2 (7 bases). Germline V gene sequence: CDR1 KGHDR, CDR2 SFDVKD. V was clipped by 6 bases and J by 6 bases, with 14 bases between them. CDR3 length: 13 residues. The CDR3 sequence: CATSLAGAGEQYF. CDR3 DNA sequence: TGTGCCACCAGTTTGGCGGGGGCGGGCGAGCAGTACTTC.

The chain links TRBV9 to TRBJ2-5; D is perhaps TRBD2 (6 bases). Germline V lookup: CDR1 SGDLS, CDR2 YYNGEE. There are 14 residues in the CDR3. The V end was cut by 2 bases, the J end by 4 bases, with 12 bases between. CDR3 coding DNA: TGTGCCAGCAGCGTTATGGGGGGACGAGAGACCCAGTACTTC. Amino acids: CASSVMGGRETQYF.

This clonotype was counted ten times or more. The chain joins TRBV29-1 to TRBJ1-4, with TRBD1 identical over 8 bases. CDR1 is SQVTM and CDR2 is ANQGSEA in the germline V gene. The CDR3 extends over 13 amino acids. V shed 7 bases and J 7 bases; nucleotides not matched to a gene: 8. CDR3 nucleotides: TGCAGCGCCCGGACAGGGCGCGGTGAAAAACTGTTTTTT. It yields the protein CSARTGRGEKLFF.

The CDR3 region is CASSPGGDSVYEQYF. The DNA of the CDR3 is TGTGCCAGTAGTCCTGGGGGGGACTCCGTCTACGAGCAGTACTTC. The chain carries TRBV19 and TRBJ2-7; 7 nucleotides agree with TRBD2. After removal of 5 bases from V and 3 bases from J, the junction contained 10 bases not matched to a gene. Germline CDR1 LNHDA, CDR2 SQIVND (reference sequence). The CDR3 has 15 amino acids. Based on the CDR3 plus reference TRBV19 and TRBJ2-7, the full variable domain is DGGITQSPKYLFRKEGQNVTLSCEQNLNHDAMYWYRQDPGQGLRLIYYSQIVNDFQKGDIAEGYSVSREKKESFPLTVTSAQKNPTAFYLCASSPGGDSVYEQYFGPGTRLTVT.

This sequence joins TRBV12-3 or TRBV12-4 and TRBJ2-5, with a possible D match to TRBD1 (6 bases). The CDR3 sequence is 15 residues long. V lost 3 bases and J lost 5, with 16 bases in between. This CDR3 is CASSFQGSSWETQYF. The CDR3 region has the DNA TGTGCCAGCAGTTTTCAGGGGAGCAGTTGGGAGACCCAGTACTTC.

This clonotype was observed a few times. The chain is built from TRBV5-1 and TRBJ2-3, with D uncertain. Germline lookup yields CDR1 SGHRS and CDR2 YFSETQ. The length of the CDR3 is 15 residues. Deletions cut 0 bases from V and 1 base from J, with 9 bases between. CDR3 residues: CASSLAIGRTDTQYF. DNA for the CDR3: TGCGCCAGCAGCTTGGCCATTGGACGCACAGATACGCAGTATTTT.

This clonotype was seen once. The chain uses TRBV5-5 and TRBJ1-6; TRBD1 agrees at 9 bases. The junction had 12 bases not matched to a gene; V was cut back by 5 bases and J by 9 bases. The CDR3 consists of 16 residues. The germline V gene has CDR1 SGHKS and CDR2 YYEKEE (reference sequence). In DNA form, the CDR3 reads TGTGCCAGCAGTACCACAGGGGGCGTGGATGGTTCACCCCTCCACTTT. Its protein is CASSTTGGVDGSPLHF.

This clonotype turned up a few times. It is unclear where the CDR3 begins or ends on the DNA, so no DNA is shown, and the CDR3 is as TCRdb lists it. J is TRBJ2-2 and V is TRBV28; TRBD2 is the table's D call and was not checked against the DNA. The CDR3 is 19 amino acids long, termini counted. Germline loops: CDR1 MDHEN, CDR2 SYDVKM. CDR3 sequence reads: CASSLTSRDPGLVGGSCFF.

This clonotype was counted at least ten times. The J gene is TRBJ1-3, the V gene TRBV2; D is uncertain. Germline V gene lookup returns CDR1 SNHLY and CDR2 FYNNEI. The V and J ends lost 8 bases and 0 bases respectively, with 5 bases between them. The CDR3 is made up of 12 amino acids. CDR3 sequence reads: CASENSGNTIYF. In DNA, the CDR3 is TGTGCCAGCGAAAACTCTGGAAACACCATATATTTT.

The chain couples TRBV20-1 to TRBJ2-3; possible D gene TRBD2, 6 bases. The CDR3 length is 11 residues. Trimming stripped 5 bases from V and 7 bases from J, with 10 bases between. Germline V gene data show CDR1 as DFQATT and CDR2 as SNEGSKA (reference sequence). This CDR3 is CSAWDFNTQYF. DNA of the CDR3: TGCAGTGCTTGGGACTTCAATACGCAGTATTTT.

This clonotype was seen only once. The V call is TRBV9, the J call TRBJ1-6; a possible D gene is TRBD1 (5 bases). The germline gives CDR1 SGDLS, CDR2 YYNGEE. The CDR3 consists of 13 residues. Trimming removed 3 bases at V and 9 bases at J, with 10 bases between. In nucleotides, the CDR3 is TGTGCCAGCAGCGCGACCGGGGGTTCACCCCTCCACTTT. Translated: CASSATGGSPLHF.

V usage is TRBV5-1 and J usage is TRBJ2-1, with no clear D. With 0 bases removed from V and 8 bases from J, the gap between germline ends came to 12 bases. This CDR3 has 14 residues. Germline assignment: CDR1 SGHRS and CDR2 YFSETQ. This CDR3 is CASSLGAGLDEQFF. CDR3 bases: TGCGCCAGCAGCTTGGGGGCAGGTTTAGATGAGCAGTTCTTC.

The chain uses TRBV12-3 or TRBV12-4 and TRBJ1-1, with 9 bases lining up with TRBD1. V lost 5 bases, J lost 2 bases, and 6 bases stayed unmatched. The CDR3 spans 15 residues. CDR3 protein: CASSGRQGENTEAFF. CDR3 in DNA: TGTGCCAGCAGTGGGCGACAGGGGGAAAACACTGAAGCTTTCTTT.

This clonotype was counted between two and nine times. The chain joins TRBV5-1 to TRBJ2-1, with TRBD2 identical over 9 bases. The CDR3 consists of 16 residues. The V gene end was trimmed by 0 bases and the J gene end by 2 bases; junction bases not matched to a gene: 3. Germline CDR1 SGHRS, CDR2 YFSETQ. The DNA of the CDR3 is TGCGCCAGCAGCTTGGTTCCTAGCGGGACCTACAATGAGCAGTTCTTC. This codes for CASSLVPSGTYNEQFF.

This rearrangement joins TRBV2 to TRBJ2-3, with 10 nucleotides matching TRBD2. Losses at the gene ends were 5 bases for V and 4 bases for J; bases not matched to a gene: 6. The CDR3 is 15 amino acids. CDR1 and CDR2 from the germline V gene are SNHLY and FYNNEI. The CDR3 sequence: CASSRGTSVADTQYF. Written as DNA, the CDR3 is TGTGCCAGCAGTCGTGGGACTAGCGTTGCAGATACGCAGTATTTT.